The 26 T cell receptor beta chains reported below all come from one sample, sequenced in a study of metastatic and nonmetastatic thyroid tumors. Not a single patient had been given any form of treatment at any point before undergoing thyroid surgery. Through MiXCR, TCRdb re-clonotyped the PCR reads. Of about 38,000 clones listed, approximately 26% are singletons. Input material: blood. The receptor set was obtained from a female donor with papillary thyroid cancer or a benign thyroid nodule (not recorded which). Some clones in this sample may be carry-over from other donors' samples.

V gene TRBV7-3 combines with J gene TRBJ2-6; 9 bases match TRBD1. The trim removed 5 bases at V and 2 bases at J, leaving 4 bases unmatched. The CDR3 runs to 16 residues. Germline CDR1 SGHTA, CDR2 FQGTGA. CDR3 nucleotide sequence: TGTGCCAGCAGCCTACAGGGGGCGGCTGGGGCCAACGTCCTGACTTTC. Its protein product is CASSLQGAAGANVLTF.

The chain couples TRBV7-6 to TRBJ1-2; 8 bases align to TRBD1. The CDR3 contains 15 residues. CDR1 and CDR2 (germline): SGHVS, FNYEAQ. V dropped 3 bases and J dropped 8; count of bases not matched to a gene: 11. CDR3 nucleotides: TGTGCCAGCAGCTTCACAGGGGAGGGGACAGGAGGCTACACCTTC. This encodes CASSFTGEGTGGYTF.

This clone was recorded at least ten times. The chain couples TRBV28 to TRBJ1-2; D gene uncertain. The V end lost 6 bases, the J end lost 0 bases, and 11 bases lay between the germline ends. The CDR3 is made up of 14 amino acids. Looked up from germline, CDR1 is MDHEN and CDR2 is SYDVKM. The CDR3 region has the DNA TGTGCCAGCAGGGTCAGCTTAGCTAACTATGGCTACACCTTC. Translation gives CASRVSLANYGYTF.

This clone is medium-sized within its sample. The chain links TRBV6-1 to TRBJ1-1; no reliable D call. The CDR3 is 13 residues long. Per germline, CDR1 MNHNS and CDR2 SASEGT. Trimming removed 3 bases at V and 1 base at J, with 6 bases between. CDR3 in amino acids: CASSDRPNTEAFF. CDR3 in DNA: TGTGCCAGCAGTGACAGGCCGAACACTGAAGCTTTCTTT.

In this sample, this clone turned up many times. V gene TRBV28 combines with J gene TRBJ1-2, with D possibly matching TRBD1 (5 bases). Trimming removed 5 bases at V and 3 bases at J, with 25 bases between. This CDR3 has 18 amino acids. Germline assignment: CDR1 MDHEN and CDR2 SYDVKM. The CDR3 coding sequence is TGTGCCAGCAGTCCACCGCCCCGTTCAGGGAAGTTAGACTATGGCTACACCTTC. This encodes CASSPPPRSGKLDYGYTF.

This clone was counted ten times or more. Since a much larger clone is just one base distant, this may be a read error. Other DNA sequences of this sample code for an identical CDR3. The CDR3 loop is CASSNLPGELFF. DNA for the CDR3: TGTGCCAGCAGCAACCTCCCCGGGGAGCTGTTTTTT. The rearrangement uses TRBV12-3 or TRBV12-4 and TRBJ2-2; the D is unclear. The CDR3 runs 12 residues. The ends were cut back, 6 bases at V and 6 bases at J, with 8 bases in the middle.

The rearrangement links TRBV11-2 to TRBJ2-3, with TRBD2 as a possible D gene (7 bases). Trimming took 5 bases from V and 2 from J, leaving 20 bases between them. Germline lookup yields CDR1 SGHAT and CDR2 FQNNGV. This CDR3 region has 17 residues. CDR3: CASSLRGAGAITDTQYF. In DNA, the CDR3 is TGTGCCAGCAGCCTCCGGGGGGCGGGGGCGATCACAGATACGCAGTATTTT. The full variable domain, with the rest looked up from reference TRBV11-2 and TRBJ2-3, is EAGVAQSPRYKIIEKRQSVAFWCNPISGHATLYWYQQILGQGPKLLIQFQNNGVVDDSQLPKDRFSAERLKGVDSTLKIQPAKLEDSAVYLCASSLRGAGAITDTQYFGPGTRLTVL.

This clone was detected only once. The rearrangement uses TRBV20-1 and TRBJ1-1; maybe TRBD1 (5 bases). With 5 bases removed from V and 4 bases from J, the gap between germline ends came to 17 bases. CDR1 and CDR2 from the germline V gene are DFQATT and SNEGSKA (reference sequence). This CDR3 contains 14 residues. The CDR3 region is CSAACRGSATEAFF. The CDR3 bases are TGCAGTGCTGCCTGTCGGGGGTCGGCCACTGAAGCTTTCTTT.

This clone was detected many times. The V gene is TRBV3-1, the J gene TRBJ2-1; D may be TRBD1 or TRBD2 (5 bases each). Looked up from germline, CDR1 is LGHDT and CDR2 is YNNKEL (reference sequence). The V gene lost 4 bases and the J gene lost 0 bases, with 13 bases spanning the gap. This CDR3 region has 16 residues. CDR3 amino acids: CASSPPAGTSYNEQFF. Written as DNA, the CDR3 is TGTGCCAGCAGCCCCCCCGCTGGGACCTCCTACAATGAGCAGTTCTTC.

This sequence joins TRBV30 and TRBJ2-3; D unresolved. The V gene lost 2 bases and the J gene lost 3 bases, with 6 bases spanning the gap. CDR1 is GTSNPN, CDR2 SVGIG, per germline (reference sequence). This CDR3 spans 12 amino acids. CDR3 bases: TGTGCCTGGAGTCATAGGACAGATACGCAGTATTTT. Its translation: CAWSHRTDTQYF.

To note about this clone: Without the conserved terminal phenylalanine or tryptophan, this CDR3 likely stems from a read error. V usage is TRBV6-1 and J usage is TRBJ2-3; D uncertain. The CDR3 has 14 residues. CDR1 and CDR2 from the germline V gene are MNHNS and SASEGT. Trimming took 4 bases from V and 0 from J, leaving 8 bases between them. Here the CDR3 DNA reads TGTGCCAGCAGTGCTGGACGTAGCACAGATACGCAGTATTCT. Protein product: CASSAGRSTDTQYS.

The V gene is TRBV20-1, the J gene TRBJ2-7; D is undetermined. CDR1 is DFQATT, CDR2 SNEGSKA, per germline (reference sequence). Trimming pared 4 bases from V and 4 bases from J, leaving 8 bases between. The CDR3 covers 11 residues. The CDR3 DNA reads TGCAGTGCTAATCCGGATTACGAGCAGTACTTC. Its translation is CSANPDYEQYF.

The chain uses TRBV5-5 and TRBJ2-7; D is perhaps TRBD1 (6 bases). CDR1 and CDR2 (germline): SGHKS, YYEKEE (reference sequence). Trimming took off 2 bases at V and 3 bases at J, with 9 bases between the two ends. This CDR3 is built from 13 residues. CDR3 in amino acids: CASSLQGNYEQYF. CDR3 DNA sequence: TGTGCCAGCAGCTTACAGGGTAACTACGAGCAGTACTTC.

This clone was recorded a few times. The genes are TRBV6-1 and TRBJ1-1; D possibly corresponds to TRBD1 (5 bases). V was trimmed by 7 bases and J by 1 base, leaving 16 bases between them. Germline assignment: CDR1 MNHNS and CDR2 SASEGT. The CDR3 is made up of 15 amino acids. The CDR3 DNA is TGTGCCAGCAAAGAATCGGGCAGGGCGAACACTGAAGCTTTCTTT. This codes for CASKESGRANTEAFF.

The V and J genes are TRBV2 and TRBJ2-7; 9 bases line up with TRBD2. Losses at the gene ends were 6 bases for V and 2 bases for J; bases not matched to a gene: 8. CDR1 SNHLY and CDR2 FYNNEI come from the germline V gene. The CDR3 extends over 15 amino acids. The CDR3 nucleotides are TGTGCCAGCAGCCTGACTAGCGGAAAAGCCTACGAGCAGTACTTC. The encoded protein is CASSLTSGKAYEQYF.

This chain uses TRBV30 with TRBJ2-5; D perhaps matches TRBD2 (5 bases). Trimming took off 0 bases at V and 2 bases at J, with 22 bases between the two ends. This CDR3 has 18 residues. Germline CDR1 is GTSNPN and CDR2 is SVGIG (reference sequence). For the CDR3, the DNA is TGTGCCTGGAGTGTATGGAGGTGGGTCGAACAGCGGCAAGAGACCCAGTACTTC. As protein: CAWSVWRWVEQRQETQYF. Variable domain in full (rest from reference TRBV30 and TRBJ2-5): SQTIHQWPATLVQPVGSPLSLECTVEGTSNPNLYWYRQAAGRGLQLLFYSVGIGQISSEVPQNLSASRPQDRQFILSSKKLLLSDSGFYLCAWSVWRWVEQRQETQYFGPGTRLLVL.

The V and J genes are TRBV20-1 and TRBJ2-4; a possible D gene is TRBD2 (5 bases). The CDR3 is made up of 20 amino acids. Trimming shortened V by 0 bases and J by 3 bases, and 27 bases separated the two germline ends. Germline V lookup: CDR1 DFQATT, CDR2 SNEGSKA (reference sequence). CDR3 protein: CSARDLMYRRGRFGKNIQYF. DNA of the CDR3: TGCAGTGCTAGAGATCTTATGTATCGTCGGGGTCGGTTCGGCAAAAACATTCAGTACTTC.

The sample holds one count of this clone. The V gene is TRBV6-5, the J gene TRBJ1-6; possibly TRBD1 for D (5 bases). Germline V gene data show CDR1 as MNHEY and CDR2 as SVGAGI. The V gene lost 5 bases and the J gene lost 10 bases, with 12 bases spanning the gap. The CDR3 runs to 13 residues. The CDR3 sequence: CASSTVGDSPLHF. The CDR3, as DNA: TGTGCCAGCAGTACTGTTGGGGACTCACCCCTCCACTTT.

The rearrangement links TRBV28 to TRBJ2-2; TRBD2 is a possible D gene (6 bases). Trimming removed 4 bases at V and 9 bases at J, with 18 bases between. The CDR3 sequence is 15 residues long. The germline V gene encodes CDR1 MDHEN and CDR2 SYDVKM. The CDR3 sequence: CASSSSVRVLRELFF. CDR3 sequence (DNA): TGTGCCAGCAGTTCTAGCGTACGGGTGTTGAGGGAGCTGTTTTTT.

The V call is TRBV4-2, the J call TRBJ2-6, with TRBD1 matching over 8 bases. V dropped 5 bases and J dropped 2; count of bases not matched to a gene: 2. This CDR3 has 15 amino acids. The germline gives CDR1 LGHNA, CDR2 YNFKEQ. The CDR3 here is CASSLTGAGANVLTF. CDR3 DNA: TGTGCCAGCAGCTTGACAGGGGCTGGGGCCAACGTCCTGACTTTC.

The chain carries TRBV30 and TRBJ1-6; 8 bases match TRBD1. The CDR3 is 14 residues long. Trimming at V came to 4 bases and at J to 10 bases, leaving 9 bases not matched to a gene. The germline gives CDR1 GTSNPN, CDR2 SVGIG (reference sequence). The CDR3 sequence is CAWTSGGLKSPLHF. CDR3 nucleotide sequence: TGTGCCTGGACTTCAGGGGGCCTGAAATCACCCCTCCACTTT.

This clone was seen many times. This chain uses TRBV29-1 with TRBJ1-1, with D perhaps TRBD1 (5 bases). The germline CDR1 and CDR2 sequences are SQVTM and ANQGSEA. The CDR3 totals 12 residues. The V gene lost 6 bases and the J gene lost 3 bases, with 11 bases spanning the gap. The CDR3 nucleotides are TGCAGCGTAAATGTGGGGGACACTGAAGCTTTCTTT. Translated, it gives CSVNVGDTEAFF.

This clone was found many times. This sequence joins TRBV20-1 and TRBJ2-3, with D uncertain. The germline V gene has CDR1 DFQATT and CDR2 SNEGSKA (reference sequence). V was shortened by 3 bases and J by 1 base, with 14 bases between the two germline ends. This CDR3 is built from 15 residues. The chain's CDR3 is CSASFVGRGTDTQYF. The CDR3 DNA is TGCAGTGCTAGTTTCGTGGGCCGGGGCACAGATACGCAGTATTTT.

This clone was recorded at least ten times. The chain couples TRBV25-1 to TRBJ2-1; TRBD2 matches 10 bases. V was pared by 5 bases and J by 9 bases, with 10 bases of the junction left unmatched. This CDR3 region has 15 residues. From germline, CDR1 is MGHDK and CDR2 SYGVNS. CDR3 amino acids: CASSKGGTSVSEQFF. As DNA, the CDR3 is TGTGCCAGCAGTAAGGGGGGGACTAGCGTCAGTGAGCAGTTCTTC.

This clone was found a few times. V is TRBV28 and J is TRBJ1-5; tentative D call: TRBD1 (5 bases). This CDR3 region has 14 residues. Germline values: CDR1 MDHEN, CDR2 SYDVKM. The germline V and J ends were trimmed by 6 bases and 3 bases, with 12 bases remaining between them. The CDR3 bases are TGTGCCAGCAGGACCGGGGCCGTCAATCAGCCCCAGCATTTT. Translated: CASRTGAVNQPQHF.

The genes are TRBV6-6 and TRBJ2-7, with D tentatively TRBD2 (6 bases). The CDR3 is 17 amino acids. Trimming shortened V by 0 bases and J by 2 bases, and 17 bases separated the two germline ends. Per germline, CDR1 MNHNY and CDR2 SVGAGI (reference sequence). This CDR3 is CASSYSRNVDYTYEQYF. CDR3 nucleotides: TGTGCCAGCAGTTACTCGCGTAACGTGGACTACACCTACGAGCAGTACTTC.